The source of this T cell receptor beta chain is a study of lymphopenia after photon versus proton radiotherapy. Clones were sequenced by immunoSEQ multiplex PCR, and TCRdb holds only the in-frame ones, with some missing. The profile covers 53,000 or so clones, with approximately 82% appearing a single time and just under 30% taken by the ten largest. As regards this clone: Its antigen remains unknown.

Broader study findings: Survival link was tested only in deceased patients; proton benefit remains a possibility. Post-nadir TCR diversity decline inversely tracked overall survival among those who died. Oligoclonal CD8+ Temra expansion after nadir drove photon patients' diversity drop. Proton therapy kept repertoires fairly stable, unlike photons, which gained effector/memory cells.

Germline V gene lookup returns CDR1 SGHTA and CDR2 FQGNSA. CDR3 size: 15 residues. The sequenced sample was peripheral blood, obtained from a patient treated with photon-based radiotherapy. V is TRBV7-2 and J is TRBJ2-5; 7 positions match TRBD2. The DNA end is a closer match to TRBJ2-7, so the J assignment may be wrong. The receptor's source is a man aged 45-65 years with gastric cancer. The CDR3 loop is CASSFGGTTAYEQYF. The CDR3, as DNA: TGTGCCAGCAGCTTTGGTGGGACTACCGCCTACGAGCAGTACTTC.